The rows below give T cell receptor beta chains drawn from one sample of a study of identical twins. A single record per CDR3 protein comes from TCRdb applying MiXCR to the 5' RACE reads. Seen here are about 220,000 distinct CDR3 sequences, roughly 7.5% observed once, and the top ten hold around 1.8%. These data also featured in a second study, about yellow fever vaccine responses in identical twins.

Sequenced material: memory (CD45RO+) T cells sorted from blood. These receptor sequences come from a woman between 18 and 30 years old in good health. CDR3s include the opening cysteine and the closing phenylalanine or tryptophan. Fields, in order: J gene, clone size, D gene, V gene, CDR3 protein, CDR3 DNA. D genes are given only for firm matches. The size entry is marked missing in some rows and otherwise reads once, few, many or a size class.

TRBJ1-1	few	-	TRBV4-2	CASSQDLAGTTEAFF	TGTGCCAGCAGCCAAGATTTGGCCGGAACGACTGAAGCTTTCTTT
TRBJ2-1	many	TRBD1	TRBV10-3	CAISDRQGQSPNEQFF	TGTGCCATCAGTGACAGACAGGGACAGAGCCCAAATGAGCAGTTCTTC
TRBJ1-1	-	TRBD1	TRBV5-1	CASSLEGQGFEWGTEAFF	TGCGCCAGCAGCTTGGAGGGACAGGGGTTTGAGTGGGGCACTGAAGCTTTCTTT
TRBJ2-5	few	-	TRBV11-2	CASSLAEKGAQYF	TGTGCCAGCAGCTTAGCAGAAAAAGGAGCCCAGTACTTC
TRBJ1-2	many	-	TRBV12-3/TRBV12-4	CASSLVGANYGYTF	TGTGCCAGCAGTTTAGTAGGGGCAAACTATGGCTACACCTTC
TRBJ2-7	-	TRBD2	TRBV29-1	CSVNPEGSGRRGGQYF	TGCAGCGTAAACCCCGAGGGAAGCGGGAGGCGGGGAGGGCAGTACTTC
TRBJ2-3	many	TRBD2	TRBV4-3	CASSRAGTSGTDTQYF	TGCGCCAGCAGCCGAGCGGGAACGTCAGGCACAGATACGCAGTATTTT
TRBJ2-3	many	-	TRBV7-2	CASRLGWSPSDTQYF	TGTGCCAGCAGACTAGGTTGGAGCCCGTCCGATACGCAGTATTTT
TRBJ2-5	-	TRBD1	TRBV15	CATSRGPPRGLGETQYF	TGTGCCACCAGCAGAGGGCCCCCCAGGGGGCTAGGAGAGACCCAGTACTTC
TRBJ2-5	few	-	TRBV28	CASSHGLGGVETQYF	TGTGCCAGCAGTCACGGACTAGGGGGTGTGGAGACCCAGTACTTC
TRBJ2-2	few	-	TRBV5-1	CASSPHRGQWNTGELFF	TGCGCCAGCAGCCCCCATCGGGGTCAGTGGAACACCGGGGAGCTGTTTTTT
TRBJ2-1	many	-	TRBV6-2/TRBV6-3	CASSHSEGSGEINEQFF	TGTGCCAGCAGTCATTCCGAAGGGAGCGGAGAGATTAATGAGCAGTTCTTC
TRBJ1-6	many	-	TRBV12-3/TRBV12-4	CASSFFQGSPLHF	TGTGCCAGCAGTTTTTTCCAGGGTTCACCCCTCCACTTT
TRBJ1-2	few	-	TRBV7-9	CASSSTKHGYGYTF	TGTGCCAGCAGCTCGACAAAACACGGCTATGGCTACACCTTC
TRBJ2-7	-	TRBD1	TRBV20-1	CSARTGGIYEQYF	TGCAGTGCTAGGACAGGGGGTATTTACGAGCAGTACTTC
TRBJ2-5	-	-	TRBV20-1	CSARQGFGETQYF	TGCAGTGCTAGACAGGGGTTTGGAGAGACCCAGTACTTC
TRBJ2-5	many	-	TRBV7-9	CASSIMQDQYF	TGTGCCAGCAGCATCATGCAGGACCAGTACTTC
TRBJ2-7	many	-	TRBV12-3/TRBV12-4	CASSPTRGYEQYF	TGTGCCAGCAGCCCGACGAGAGGCTACGAGCAGTACTTC
TRBJ2-5	few	-	TRBV6-1	CASSEALQGRKETQYF	TGTGCCAGCAGTGAAGCCCTACAGGGGAGGAAAGAGACCCAGTACTTC
TRBJ1-1	few	TRBD1	TRBV12-3/TRBV12-4	CASSFISDRGLYPDNQFTEAFF	TGTGCCAGCAGTTTTATTTCGGACAGGGGGCTATACCCTGATAACCAGTTCACTGAAGCTTTCTTT
TRBJ2-1	few	-	TRBV18	CASSLSRGGSYNEQFF	TGTGCCAGCTCACTAAGCCGAGGGGGCTCCTACAATGAGCAGTTCTTC
TRBJ2-5	-	-	TRBV20-1	CSARRAGLKETQYF	TGCAGTGCTAGAAGGGCAGGATTGAAAGAGACCCAGTACTTC
TRBJ2-7	-	TRBD1	TRBV3-1	CASSQPRTGYEQYF	TGTGCCAGCAGCCAACCCCGGACAGGGTACGAGCAGTACTTC
TRBJ2-7	many	TRBD1	TRBV6-5	CASSYTTGGGEQYF	TGTGCCAGCAGTTACACAACAGGGGGCGGCGAGCAGTACTTC
TRBJ2-5	-	-	TRBV24-1	CATKDQETQYF	TGTGCCACCAAAGACCAAGAGACCCAGTACTTC
TRBJ2-6	few	-	TRBV28	CASTQGTSGANVLTF	TGTGCCAGCACCCAGGGGACCTCTGGGGCCAACGTCCTGACTTTC
TRBJ2-5	-	-	TRBV28	CASSLHGGLETQYF	TGTGCCAGCAGTTTACATGGAGGACTAGAGACCCAGTACTTC
TRBJ2-5	-	-	TRBV15	CATSSGYQETQYF	TGTGCCACCAGCAGTGGGTACCAAGAGACCCAGTACTTC
TRBJ2-2	-	TRBD2	TRBV6-2/TRBV6-3	CASSGGSGRANTGELFF	TGTGCCAGCAGTGGGGGTAGCGGGAGAGCGAACACCGGGGAGCTGTTTTTT
TRBJ2-1	many	TRBD1	TRBV7-2	CASSLGQGPYNEQFF	TGTGCCAGCAGCTTGGGACAGGGACCCTACAATGAGCAGTTCTTC
TRBJ2-1	few	-	TRBV3-1	CASGDWGNEQFF	TGTGCCAGCGGCGACTGGGGGAATGAGCAGTTCTTC
TRBJ2-2	-	-	TRBV20-1	CSARVTGKAGELFF	TGCAGTGCTAGAGTCACAGGGAAAGCCGGGGAGCTGTTTTTT
TRBJ2-1	-	-	TRBV11-2	CASSLDLEDDEQFF	TGTGCCAGCAGCTTAGATCTTGAGGATGATGAGCAGTTCTTC
TRBJ2-3	many	TRBD1	TRBV6-5	CASSSPGQGANTQYF	TGTGCCAGCAGTTCTCCGGGACAGGGGGCAAATACGCAGTATTTT
TRBJ2-2	few	-	TRBV29-1	CSVSQGVPGELFF	TGCAGCGTATCGCAGGGTGTCCCCGGGGAGCTGTTTTTT
TRBJ2-7	many	TRBD2	TRBV15	CATSRVSSGNYEQYF	TGTGCCACCAGCAGAGTGAGTAGCGGGAACTACGAGCAGTACTTC
TRBJ2-3	-	TRBD2	TRBV5-1	CASSFGLAGGLGDTQYF	TGCGCCAGCAGCTTTGGACTAGCGGGGGGGCTCGGAGATACGCAGTATTTT
TRBJ2-5	-	TRBD2	TRBV14	CASSQVSQRGLAGDETQYF	TGTGCCAGCAGCCAAGTCTCTCAAAGGGGACTAGCGGGGGACGAGACCCAGTACTTC
TRBJ1-4	many	-	TRBV7-6	CASSLTSALGREKLFF	TGTGCCAGCAGCTTAACCTCTGCCCTGGGGAGGGAAAAACTGTTTTTT
TRBJ2-7	-	TRBD2	TRBV9	CASSVGSSGGVDEQYF	TGTGCCAGCAGCGTAGGGTCTAGCGGGGGGGTAGACGAGCAGTACTTC
TRBJ2-7	few	TRBD1	TRBV6-2/TRBV6-3	CASRLGTGRTYEQYF	TGTGCCAGCAGATTGGGGACAGGGAGGACCTACGAGCAGTACTTC
TRBJ2-3	few	TRBD2	TRBV4-2	CASSPRAGAADTQYF	TGTGCCAGCAGCCCGCGAGCGGGGGCGGCAGATACGCAGTATTTT
TRBJ2-5	-	-	TRBV20-1	CSASLETQYF	TGCAGTGCTAGTCTCGAGACCCAGTACTTC
TRBJ2-5	few	TRBD2	TRBV20-1	CSGTGTSGRGWETQYF	TGCAGTGGGACGGGCACTAGCGGGAGGGGGTGGGAGACCCAGTACTTC
TRBJ1-5	few	-	TRBV15	CATSRAREGNQPQHF	TGTGCCACCAGCAGAGCCAGGGAAGGCAATCAGCCCCAGCATTTT
TRBJ1-1	-	-	TRBV19	CASSSGTSNTEAFF	TGTGCCAGTAGTTCCGGGACATCGAACACTGAAGCTTTCTTT
TRBJ1-2	few	-	TRBV3-1	CASSQLGVANYGYTF	TGTGCCAGCAGCCAATTGGGGGTTGCTAACTATGGCTACACCTTC
TRBJ2-3	-	TRBD1	TRBV2	CASSEIQGIADTQYF	TGTGCCAGCAGTGAAATACAGGGGATAGCGGATACGCAGTATTTT
TRBJ2-2	few	-	TRBV7-3	CASSPLTPNTGELFF	TGTGCCAGCAGCCCTCTAACCCCGAACACCGGGGAGCTGTTTTTT
TRBJ2-3	-	TRBD1	TRBV4-1	CASSVDRATDTQYF	TGCGCCAGCTCTGTGGACAGGGCGACAGATACGCAGTATTTT
TRBJ2-1	-	TRBD2	TRBV30	CAWMGTSGGPSYNEQFF	TGTGCCTGGATGGGGACTAGCGGGGGGCCTTCCTACAATGAGCAGTTCTTC
TRBJ2-3	few	-	TRBV7-9	CASSDRDSSTDTQYF	TGTGCCAGCAGCGACCGGGACTCAAGCACAGATACGCAGTATTTT
TRBJ1-3	-	-	TRBV7-9	CASSLDLGFSGNTIYF	TGTGCCAGCAGCTTAGATTTGGGGTTCTCTGGAAACACCATATATTTT
TRBJ2-5	-	-	TRBV2	CASAVDGPTRETQYF	TGTGCCAGCGCCGTGGACGGCCCAACGCGGGAGACCCAGTACTTC
TRBJ2-1	few	-	TRBV28	CASSLLSPGAVNEQFF	TGTGCCAGCAGTTTACTCTCACCGGGGGCGGTAAATGAGCAGTTCTTC
TRBJ2-1	many	-	TRBV2	CASSADTSSYNEQFF	TGTGCCAGCAGTGCGGACACTAGCTCCTACAATGAGCAGTTCTTC
TRBJ2-3	-	-	TRBV20-1	CSANLPSTDTQYF	TGCAGTGCTAACCTGCCGAGCACAGATACGCAGTATTTT
TRBJ2-7	many	TRBD2	TRBV5-1	CASKAGGPQNEQYF	TGCGCCAGCAAGGCGGGAGGGCCCCAGAACGAGCAGTACTTC
TRBJ2-7	few	TRBD1	TRBV5-1	CASSLSPGTGDKQYF	TGCGCCAGCAGCTTGTCCCCCGGGACAGGGGATAAGCAGTACTTC
TRBJ2-1	few	-	TRBV6-2/TRBV6-3	CASSYGQGVTYNEQFF	TGTGCCAGCAGTTACGGGCAAGGGGTTACCTACAATGAGCAGTTCTTC